What follows are 2 T cell receptor beta chains derived from one specimen sequenced in a study of blood T cell repertoires in COVID-19. Profiled with immunoSEQ multiplex PCR; TCRdb holds only in-frame clones, not every one. The data hold some 190,000 clones, with about 91% observed a single time. Sample: peripheral blood. These receptors all stem from a man between 18 and 35 years old with active or convalescent COVID-19.

The chain has TRBV6-5 and TRBJ2-1; TRBD2 aligns across 13 bases. Per the germline V gene, CDR1 is MNHEY and CDR2 is SVGAGI. V shed 5 bases and J 6 bases; nucleotides not matched to a gene: 4. The CDR3 has 15 amino acids. In DNA, the CDR3 is TGTGCCAGCAGTCCCGGGACTAGCGGGACCAATGAGCAGTTCTTC. Translated: CASSPGTSGTNEQFF.

The J gene is TRBJ2-1, the V gene TRBV7-9; 8 nucleotides match TRBD2. J was trimmed by 2 bases and V by 4 bases; bases with no gene match: 4. CDR1 and CDR2 (germline): SEHNR, FQNEAQ (reference sequence). This CDR3 is 15 amino acids long. CDR3 protein: CASSSLLAAYNEQFF. CDR3 nucleotide sequence: TGTGCCAGCAGCTCCCTACTAGCGGCCTACAATGAGCAGTTCTTC.